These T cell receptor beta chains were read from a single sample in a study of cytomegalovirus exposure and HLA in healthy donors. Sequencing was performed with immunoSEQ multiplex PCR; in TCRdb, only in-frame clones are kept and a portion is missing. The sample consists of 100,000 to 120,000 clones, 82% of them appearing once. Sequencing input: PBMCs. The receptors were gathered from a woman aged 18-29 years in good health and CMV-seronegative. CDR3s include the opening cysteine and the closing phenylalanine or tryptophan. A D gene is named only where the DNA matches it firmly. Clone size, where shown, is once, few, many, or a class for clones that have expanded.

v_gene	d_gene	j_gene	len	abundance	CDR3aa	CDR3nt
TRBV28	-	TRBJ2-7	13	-	CASSSPGTWEQYF	TGTGCCAGCAGTTCCCCTGGGACATGGGAGCAGTACTTC
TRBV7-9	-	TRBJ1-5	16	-	CASSPQGGGRVQPQHF	TGTGCCAGCAGCCCGCAGGGAGGCGGACGGGTGCAGCCCCAGCATTTT
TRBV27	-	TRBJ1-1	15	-	CASSARGGWNTEAFF	TGTGCCAGCAGTGCTAGGGGGGGTTGGAACACTGAAGCTTTCTTT
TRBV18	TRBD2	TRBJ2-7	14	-	CASSMGLADYEQYF	TGTGCCAGCTCCATGGGACTAGCGGACTACGAGCAGTACTTC
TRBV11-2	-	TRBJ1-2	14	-	CASSLTYSNYGYTF	TGTGCCAGCAGCTTAACCTATTCTAACTATGGCTACACCTTC
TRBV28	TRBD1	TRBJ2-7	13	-	CASTQGQTYEQYF	TGTGCCAGCACCCAGGGACAGACCTACGAGCAGTACTTC
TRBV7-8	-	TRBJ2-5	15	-	CASSPVSGGRGAQYF	TGTGCCAGCAGCCCGGTTAGTGGAGGGAGAGGGGCCCAGTACTTC
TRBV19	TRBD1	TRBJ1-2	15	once	CASSIKGGYNYGYTF	TGTGCCAGTAGTATCAAAGGGGGCTATAACTATGGCTACACCTTC
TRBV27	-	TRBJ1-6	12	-	CASRAGVSPLHF	TGTGCCAGCAGGGCGGGGGTTTCACCCCTCCACTTT
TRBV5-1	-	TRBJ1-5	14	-	CASSLNTGTQPQHF	TGCGCCAGCAGCTTGAACACAGGGACCCAGCCCCAGCATTTT
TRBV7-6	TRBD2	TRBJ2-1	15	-	CASSVGTSVPNEQFF	TGTGCCAGCAGCGTCGGGACTAGCGTCCCCAATGAGCAGTTCTTC
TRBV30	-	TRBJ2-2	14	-	CAWTRDTYTGELFF	TGTGCCTGGACTAGGGACACTTACACCGGGGAGCTGTTTTTT
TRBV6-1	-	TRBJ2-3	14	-	CASDSRPSKDTQYF	TGTGCCAGCGATAGCAGACCCTCGAAGGATACGCAGTATTTT
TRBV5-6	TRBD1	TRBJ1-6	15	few	CASSLAGTGFSPLHF	TGTGCCAGCAGCTTGGCCGGGACAGGCTTTTCACCCCTCCACTTT
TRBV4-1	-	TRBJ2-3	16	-	CASSQELRGFADTQYF	TGCGCCAGCAGCCAAGAACTCCGGGGTTTTGCAGATACGCAGTATTTT
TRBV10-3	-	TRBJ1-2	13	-	CASRGEFDYGYTF	TGTGCCAGCCGGGGGGAGTTTGACTATGGCTACACCTTC
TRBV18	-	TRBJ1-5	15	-	CASSPAAGGNQPQHF	TGTGCCAGCTCACCGGCCGCGGGGGGCAATCAGCCCCAGCATTTT
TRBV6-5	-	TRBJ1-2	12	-	CASSHRDSVYTF	TGTGCCAGCAGTCACCGTGACAGCGTTTACACCTTC
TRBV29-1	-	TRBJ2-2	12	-	CSVPRESGELFF	TGCAGCGTTCCCCGGGAGAGCGGGGAGCTGTTTTTT
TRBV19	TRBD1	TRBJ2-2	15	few	CASSRGTGDTGELFF	TGTGCCAGTAGTCGGGGGACAGGGGACACCGGGGAGCTGTTTTTT
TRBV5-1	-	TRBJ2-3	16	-	CASSLGGLPSTDTQYF	TGCGCCAGCAGCTTGGGCGGCTTACCTAGCACAGATACGCAGTATTTT
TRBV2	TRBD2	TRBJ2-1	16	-	CASSGTSGSSYNEQFF	TGTGCCAGCAGTGGGACTAGCGGGAGCTCCTACAATGAGCAGTTCTTC
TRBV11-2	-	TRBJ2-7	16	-	CASSLDGGESSYEQYF	TGTGCCAGCAGCTTAGATGGCGGGGAGAGCTCCTACGAGCAGTACTTC
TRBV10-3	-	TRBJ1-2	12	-	CAIINPPSGYTF	TGTGCCATCATCAACCCACCCAGTGGCTACACCTTC
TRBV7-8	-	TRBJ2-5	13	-	CASSLVYHETQYF	TGTGCCAGCAGCTTAGTCTATCACGAGACCCAGTACTTC
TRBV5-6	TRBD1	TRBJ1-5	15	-	CASSQGPGGNQPQHF	TGTGCCAGCAGCCAAGGGCCAGGGGGAAATCAGCCCCAGCATTTT